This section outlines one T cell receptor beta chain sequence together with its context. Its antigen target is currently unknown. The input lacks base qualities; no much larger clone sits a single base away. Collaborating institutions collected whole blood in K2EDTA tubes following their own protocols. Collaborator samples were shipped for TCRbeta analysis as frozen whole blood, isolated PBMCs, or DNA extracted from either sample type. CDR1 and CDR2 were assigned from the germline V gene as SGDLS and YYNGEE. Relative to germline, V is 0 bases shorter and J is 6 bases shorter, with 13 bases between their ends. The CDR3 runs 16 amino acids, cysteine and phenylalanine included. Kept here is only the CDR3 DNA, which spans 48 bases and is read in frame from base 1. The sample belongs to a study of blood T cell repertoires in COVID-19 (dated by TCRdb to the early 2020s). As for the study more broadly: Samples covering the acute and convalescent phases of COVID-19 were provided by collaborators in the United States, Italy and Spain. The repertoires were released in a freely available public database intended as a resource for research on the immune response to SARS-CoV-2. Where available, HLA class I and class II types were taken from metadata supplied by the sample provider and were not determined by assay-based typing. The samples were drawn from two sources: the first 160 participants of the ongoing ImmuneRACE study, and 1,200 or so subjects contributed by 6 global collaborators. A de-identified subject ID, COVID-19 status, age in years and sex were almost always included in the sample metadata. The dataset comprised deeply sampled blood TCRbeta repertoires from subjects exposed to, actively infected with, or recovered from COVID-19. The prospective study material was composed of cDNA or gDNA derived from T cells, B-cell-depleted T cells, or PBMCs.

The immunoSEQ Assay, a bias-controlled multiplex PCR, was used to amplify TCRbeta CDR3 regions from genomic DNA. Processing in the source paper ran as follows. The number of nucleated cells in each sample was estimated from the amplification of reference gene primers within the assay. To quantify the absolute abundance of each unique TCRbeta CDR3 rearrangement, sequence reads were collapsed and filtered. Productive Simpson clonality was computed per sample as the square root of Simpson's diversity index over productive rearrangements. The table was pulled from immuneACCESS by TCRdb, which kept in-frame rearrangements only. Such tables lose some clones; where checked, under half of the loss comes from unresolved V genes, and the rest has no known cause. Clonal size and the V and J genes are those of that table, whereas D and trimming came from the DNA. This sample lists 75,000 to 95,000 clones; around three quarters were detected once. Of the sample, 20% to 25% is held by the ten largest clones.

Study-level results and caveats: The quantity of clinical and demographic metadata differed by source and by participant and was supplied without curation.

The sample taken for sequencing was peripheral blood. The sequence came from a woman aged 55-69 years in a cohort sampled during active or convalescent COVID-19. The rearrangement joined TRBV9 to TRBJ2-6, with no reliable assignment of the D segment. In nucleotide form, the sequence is TGTGCCAGCAGCGTAGCTCCCAAGGCGGTGGCCAACGTCCTGACTTTC. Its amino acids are CASSVAPKAVANVLTF.